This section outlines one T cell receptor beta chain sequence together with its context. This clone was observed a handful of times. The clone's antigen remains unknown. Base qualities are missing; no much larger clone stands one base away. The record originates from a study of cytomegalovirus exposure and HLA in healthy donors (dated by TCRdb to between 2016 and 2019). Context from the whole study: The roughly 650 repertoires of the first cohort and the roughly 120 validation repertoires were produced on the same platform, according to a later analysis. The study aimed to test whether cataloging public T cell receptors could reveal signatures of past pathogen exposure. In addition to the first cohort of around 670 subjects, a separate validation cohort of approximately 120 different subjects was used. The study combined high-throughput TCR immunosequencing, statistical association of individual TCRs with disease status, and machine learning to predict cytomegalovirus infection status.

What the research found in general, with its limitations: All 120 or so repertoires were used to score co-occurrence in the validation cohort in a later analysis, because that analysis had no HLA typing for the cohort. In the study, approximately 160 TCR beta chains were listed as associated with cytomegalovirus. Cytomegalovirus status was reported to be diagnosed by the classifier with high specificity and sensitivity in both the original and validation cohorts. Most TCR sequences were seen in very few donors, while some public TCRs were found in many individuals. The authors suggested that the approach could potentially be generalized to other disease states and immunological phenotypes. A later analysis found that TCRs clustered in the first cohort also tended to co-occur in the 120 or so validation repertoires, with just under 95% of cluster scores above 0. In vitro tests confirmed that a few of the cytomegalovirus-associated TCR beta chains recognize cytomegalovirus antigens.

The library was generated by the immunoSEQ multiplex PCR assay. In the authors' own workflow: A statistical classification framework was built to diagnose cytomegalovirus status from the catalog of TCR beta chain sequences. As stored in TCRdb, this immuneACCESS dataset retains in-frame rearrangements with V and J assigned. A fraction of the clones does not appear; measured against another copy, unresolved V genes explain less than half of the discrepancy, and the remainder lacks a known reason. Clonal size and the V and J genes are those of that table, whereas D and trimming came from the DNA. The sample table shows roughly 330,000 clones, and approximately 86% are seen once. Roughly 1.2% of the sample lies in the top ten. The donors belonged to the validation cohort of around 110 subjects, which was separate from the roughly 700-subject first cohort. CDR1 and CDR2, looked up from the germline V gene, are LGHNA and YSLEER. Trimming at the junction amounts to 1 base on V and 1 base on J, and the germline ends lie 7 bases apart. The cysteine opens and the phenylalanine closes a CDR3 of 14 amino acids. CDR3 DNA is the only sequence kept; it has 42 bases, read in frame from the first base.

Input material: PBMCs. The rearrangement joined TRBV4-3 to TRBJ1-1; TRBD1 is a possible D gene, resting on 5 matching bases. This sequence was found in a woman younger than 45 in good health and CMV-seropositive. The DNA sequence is TGCGCCAGCAGCCAAGTAGACAGGAACACTGAAGCTTTCTTT. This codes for CASSQVDRNTEAFF.